This TCR beta chain was captured in a study of T-cell memory formation after mild COVID-19. The V end was cut by 4 bases, the J end by 3 bases, with 10 bases between. The CDR3 extends over 13 amino acids. Germline CDR1 is LNHDA and CDR2 is SQIVND (reference sequence). Only a few counts were recorded for this clonotype. TCRdb re-analysed the 5' RACE reads in MiXCR, keeping a single row per CDR3 protein. The sample yields approximately 450,000 distinct CDR3 sequences, over 15% seen once. The V and J genes are TRBV19 and TRBJ2-7; possible D gene TRBD2, 5 bases. The sample was PBMCs or a T cell subset sorted from them (not recorded which). This clonotype originated in an adult woman who had mild COVID-19 (a few samples of this study predate the infection). Cell type and time point are not known. CDR3 sequence: CASSKAGLYEQYF. The CDR3 DNA is TGTGCCAGTAGTAAGGCAGGACTCTACGAGCAGTACTTC. The full variable domain, rest sourced from reference TRBV19 and TRBJ2-7, is DGGITQSPKYLFRKEGQNVTLSCEQNLNHDAMYWYRQDPGQGLRLIYYSQIVNDFQKGDIAEGYSVSREKKESFPLTVTSAQKNPTAFYLCASSKAGLYEQYFGPGTRLTVT.